Below, 22 T cell receptor beta chains from the same sample are listed, as sequenced in a study of response to subunit inactivated influenza vaccine (dated by TCRdb to the late 2010s). The intended sense of this specimen's time point label: around 47 days after influenza vaccine administration. Library construction relied on RT-PCR. The listed sequencing device is Illumina HiSeq 2500. TCRdb trimmed public reads at Q25 via fastp, called clones via MiXCR and kept in-frame beta chains. Rows are unified per CDR3 protein, each entry keeping the most common DNA and genes. The sample table contains around 500,000 distinct CDR3 sequences; only one count was recorded for approximately 11% of them. About 12% of the sample is held by the ten biggest clonotypes. The source was PBMCs from blood, collected around seven weeks after vaccination. The receptor set was obtained from a man aged 50 or older who received an inactivated influenza vaccine. Donor details come from another sample of the same person, matched by shared clones.

The chain is built from TRBV12-3 or TRBV12-4 and TRBJ1-1, with D unclear. This CDR3 is built from 13 residues. With 5 bases removed from V and 4 bases from J, the gap between germline ends came to 11 bases. CDR3 amino acids: CASSTQVSTEAFF. DNA for the CDR3: TGTGCCAGCAGTACGCAGGTGAGCACTGAAGCTTTCTTT.

This clonotype was picked up a small number of times. V usage is TRBV9 and J usage is TRBJ2-5, with D possibly matching TRBD1 (5 bases). V lost 0 bases and J lost 4, with 13 bases in between. Looked up from germline, CDR1 is SGDLS and CDR2 is YYNGEE. The CDR3 totals 15 residues. CDR3 sequence reads: CASSVAQERPETQYF. CDR3 bases: TGTGCCAGCAGCGTAGCACAGGAGAGACCAGAGACCCAGTACTTC. The whole variable domain, filled in from reference TRBV9 and TRBJ2-5, reads DSGVTQTPKHLITATGQRVTLRCSPRSGDLSVYWYQQSLDQGLQFLIQYYNGEERAKGNILERFSAQQFPDLHSELNLSSLELGDSALYFCASSVAQERPETQYFGPGTRLLVL.

This clonotype was counted at least ten times. This chain joins TRBV15 and TRBJ2-7; no firm D call. Germline V gives CDR1 LNHNV, CDR2 YYDKDF (reference sequence). V was shortened by 0 bases and J by 4 bases, with 7 bases between the two germline ends. This CDR3 comprises 13 residues. CDR3 DNA sequence: TGTGCCACCAGCAGAGATTTAGGATACGAGCAGTACTTC. Protein: CATSRDLGYEQYF.

The table lists this clonotype with a few counts. The chain couples TRBV6-5 to TRBJ2-1; D is unresolved. Germline loops: CDR1 MNHEY, CDR2 SVGAGI. There are 15 residues in the CDR3. V shed 2 bases and J shed 6 bases, with 14 bases lying between them. The CDR3 DNA reads as TGTGCCAGCAGTTACGTCGCCAAGGGCGCCAATGAGCAGTTCTTC. It codes for CASSYVAKGANEQFF.

In this sample, this clonotype turned up a few times. This chain connects TRBV7-2 to TRBJ2-1; a weak D match, TRBD2 (6 bases). Trimming removed 3 bases at V and 6 bases at J, with 15 bases between. Germline V CDR1 and CDR2: SGHTA, FQGNSA. CDR3 length: 15 amino acids. CDR3 loop: CASSFQSGAGNEQFF. CDR3 DNA: TGTGCCAGCAGCTTCCAATCAGGAGCGGGCAATGAGCAGTTCTTC. Using reference TRBV7-2 and TRBJ2-1 for the parts outside the CDR3, the full variable domain is GAGVSQSPSNKVTEKGKDVELRCDPISGHTALYWYRQSLGQGLEFLIYFQGNSAPDKSGLPSDRFSAERTGGSVSTLTIQRTQQEDSAVYLCASSFQSGAGNEQFFGPGTRLTVL.

This rearrangement joins TRBV27 to TRBJ2-6; weak D call: TRBD2 (6 bases). CDR1 is MNHEY, CDR2 SMNVEV, per germline (reference sequence). This CDR3 contains 18 residues. V shed 5 bases and J shed 1 base, with 18 bases lying between them. The CDR3 loop is CASSTWGGVRSGANVLTF. The CDR3 DNA reads as TGTGCCAGCAGTACCTGGGGAGGAGTCCGATCTGGGGCCAACGTCCTGACTTTC.

This clonotype came up many times. The rearrangement links TRBV5-1 to TRBJ2-2; D gene unclear. V was trimmed by 0 bases and J by 9 bases, leaving 12 bases between them. CDR3 length equals 14 residues. The germline gives CDR1 SGHRS, CDR2 YFSETQ. CDR3 protein: CASSLARNLRELFF. DNA of the CDR3: TGCGCCAGCAGCTTGGCCCGGAATCTCCGGGAGCTGTTTTTT.

This chain links TRBV9 with TRBJ2-3, with D hard to call. V lost 0 bases and J 4 bases, leaving 12 bases between the germline ends. Looked up from germline, CDR1 is SGDLS and CDR2 is YYNGEE. The CDR3 loop spans 15 amino acids. CDR3 loop: CASSVGAQSADTQYF. As DNA, the CDR3 is TGTGCCAGCAGCGTAGGGGCCCAGTCGGCAGATACGCAGTATTTT.

This clonotype appeared many times. This chain connects TRBV5-1 to TRBJ1-1; no reliable D call. The CDR3 contains 15 residues. V lost 0 bases to trimming and J lost 1 base, with 10 bases between them. Looked up from germline, CDR1 is SGHRS and CDR2 is YFSETQ. The CDR3 bases are TGCGCCAGCAGCTTGGCCGGGAGTAAGAACACTGAAGCTTTCTTT. Protein: CASSLAGSKNTEAFF.

This clonotype was found many times. The chain recombines TRBV5-1 with TRBJ2-1; D ambiguous. CDR3 length: 15 amino acids. Trimming pared 1 base from V and 2 bases from J, leaving 10 bases between. The germline V gene has CDR1 SGHRS and CDR2 YFSETQ. The CDR3 spells CASSLSSNTYNEQFF. The CDR3 nucleotides read TGCGCCAGCAGCTTGTCCAGCAATACCTACAATGAGCAGTTCTTC.

The rearrangement joins TRBV6-1 to TRBJ1-3; 10 bases map to TRBD1. Unmatched junction bases numbered 4, after V lost 6 bases and J lost 2 bases. Germline loops: CDR1 MNHNS, CDR2 SASEGT. This CDR3 is built from 15 residues. CDR3 region: CASRPTGGTGNTIYF. Written as DNA, the CDR3 is TGTGCCAGCAGGCCGACAGGGGGCACTGGAAACACCATATATTTT.

This clonotype showed up just a few times. This chain uses TRBV18 with TRBJ1-4; 7 bases are a match to TRBD1. The CDR3 loop spans 14 amino acids. With V trimmed by 6 bases and J by 4 bases, 5 bases remained unmatched. Germline V gene data show CDR1 as KGHSH and CDR2 as LQKENI. CDR3 DNA sequence: TGTGCCAGCTCGCGACAGGGTTATAATGAAAAACTGTTTTTT. This translates into CASSRQGYNEKLFF.

This chain joins TRBV28 and TRBJ2-7; 9 bases are shared with TRBD1. Per germline, CDR1 MDHEN and CDR2 SYDVKM. The V gene end was trimmed by 5 bases and the J gene end by 5 bases; junction bases not matched to a gene: 7. CDR3 size: 14 residues. The CDR3 DNA follows: TGTGCCAGCAGTCTCACAGGGGGCTACGACGAGCAGTACTTC. It encodes CASSLTGGYDEQYF.

This clonotype was counted a few times. This chain joins TRBV7-8 and TRBJ2-2; a possible D gene is TRBD1 (6 bases). CDR3 size: 13 residues. Germline V gives CDR1 SGHVS, CDR2 FQNEAQ. V was trimmed by 5 bases and J by 8 bases, leaving 12 bases between them. CDR3 sequence reads: CASSRQEPGELFF. CDR3 sequence (DNA): TGTGCCAGCAGCAGACAGGAACCAGGGGAGCTGTTTTTT.

Ten or more counts support this clonotype. V gene TRBV6-1 combines with J gene TRBJ2-1; TRBD2 matches at 10 bases. J was trimmed by 6 bases and V by 6 bases; bases with no gene match: 8. The germline V gene has CDR1 MNHNS and CDR2 SASEGT. The length of the CDR3 is 15 residues. CDR3 nucleotide sequence: TGTGCCAGCAGCCAACTAGCGGGACCCCTCAATGAGCAGTTCTTC. This translates into CASSQLAGPLNEQFF.

This clonotype was observed at least ten times. The V call is TRBV7-9, the J call TRBJ2-7; D unresolved. Per germline, CDR1 SEHNR and CDR2 FQNEAQ (reference sequence). The ends were cut back, 6 bases at V and 5 bases at J, with 14 bases in the middle. The CDR3 is made up of 13 amino acids. The CDR3 DNA is TGTGCCAGCAGGAGGCTTATAGACAACGAGCAGTACTTC. As protein: CASRRLIDNEQYF.

The chain recombines TRBV15 with TRBJ2-5; D is perhaps TRBD1 (8 bases). Germline assignment: CDR1 LNHNV and CDR2 YYDKDF (reference sequence). The CDR3 runs to 15 residues. With 1 base removed from V and 4 bases from J, the gap between germline ends came to 13 bases. The CDR3 DNA sequence: TGTGCCACCAGCAGAGCGACAGGGGAGGGAGAGACCCAGTACTTC. This gives the protein CATSRATGEGETQYF.

The CDR3 region has the DNA TGTGCCAGCAGCTTAGTGGGTGCGACAGGGGACTACGAGCAGTACTTC. Its protein product is CASSLVGATGDYEQYF. V is TRBV7-9 and J is TRBJ2-7; 8 nucleotides align to TRBD1. Germline V CDR1 and CDR2: SEHNR, FQNEAQ (reference sequence). Trimming at V came to 1 base and at J to 3 bases, leaving 8 bases not matched to a gene. The CDR3 length is 16 residues.

V gene TRBV7-9 combines with J gene TRBJ2-7; D is unclear. CDR1 is SEHNR and CDR2 is FQNEAQ in the germline V gene (reference sequence). The CDR3 contains 15 residues. The V and J ends lost 3 bases and 6 bases respectively, with 18 bases between them. CDR3 in amino acids: CASSFGQVLSGEQYF. For the CDR3, the DNA is TGTGCCAGCAGCTTTGGCCAGGTCTTGTCGGGCGAGCAGTACTTC.

The chain carries TRBV6-2 or TRBV6-3 and TRBJ2-3; 9 bases align to TRBD1. Trimming at V came to 0 bases and at J to 5 bases, leaving 12 bases not matched to a gene. The CDR3 covers 18 residues. Germline V gene sequence: CDR1 MNHEY, CDR2 SVGEGT. The CDR3 DNA sequence: TGTGCCAGCAGTTACTCGCGGACAGGGGCGCGGTGGGGAGATACGCAGTATTTT. This sequence encodes CASSYSRTGARWGDTQYF.

This clonotype was recorded many times. The V and J genes are TRBV29-1 and TRBJ1-1; D may be TRBD1 (5 bases). The CDR3 has 13 residues. V lost 5 bases, J lost 2 bases, and 12 bases lay in between. Germline V gene sequence: CDR1 SQVTM, CDR2 ANQGSEA. CDR3 loop: CSVFGGSNTEAFF. CDR3 nucleotides: TGCAGCGTTTTTGGGGGGAGTAACACTGAAGCTTTCTTT.

Many counts were recorded for this clonotype. This chain connects TRBV5-1 to TRBJ1-6, with a weak D call TRBD1 (5 bases). Germline V gene lookup returns CDR1 SGHRS and CDR2 YFSETQ. The CDR3 has 14 amino acids. Trimming pared 0 bases from V and 6 bases from J, leaving 7 bases between. The CDR3 sequence is CASSLGQINSPLHF. DNA for the CDR3: TGCGCCAGCAGCTTGGGACAGATTAATTCACCCCTCCACTTT.